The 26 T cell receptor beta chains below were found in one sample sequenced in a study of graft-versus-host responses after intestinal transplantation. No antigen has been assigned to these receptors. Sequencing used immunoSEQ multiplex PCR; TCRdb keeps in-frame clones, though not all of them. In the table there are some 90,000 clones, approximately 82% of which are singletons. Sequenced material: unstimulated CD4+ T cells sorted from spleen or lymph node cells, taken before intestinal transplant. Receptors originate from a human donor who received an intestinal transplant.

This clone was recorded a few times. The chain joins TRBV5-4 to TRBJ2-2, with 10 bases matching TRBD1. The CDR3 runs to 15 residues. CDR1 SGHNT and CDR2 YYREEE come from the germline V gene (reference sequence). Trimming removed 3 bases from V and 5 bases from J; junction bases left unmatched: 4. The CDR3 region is CASSYDRGQTGELFF. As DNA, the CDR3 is TGTGCCAGCAGCTACGACAGGGGGCAGACCGGGGAGCTGTTTTTT.

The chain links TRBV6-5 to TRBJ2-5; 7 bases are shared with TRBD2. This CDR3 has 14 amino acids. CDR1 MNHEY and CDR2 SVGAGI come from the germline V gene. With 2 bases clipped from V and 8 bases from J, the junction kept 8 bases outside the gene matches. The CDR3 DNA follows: TGTGCCAGCAGTTACGGCCGGCGGGAGTTTACCCAGTACTTC. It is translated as CASSYGRREFTQYF.

In DNA form, the CDR3 reads TGTGCCAGCAGTTTACTTCCAGATACGCAGTATTTT. Protein sequence: CASSLLPDTQYF. The rearrangement links TRBV27 to TRBJ2-3; the D is unclear. Trimming shortened V by 2 bases and J by 4 bases, and 4 bases separated the two germline ends. CDR1 and CDR2 from the germline V gene are MNHEY and SMNVEV (reference sequence). The CDR3 totals 12 residues.

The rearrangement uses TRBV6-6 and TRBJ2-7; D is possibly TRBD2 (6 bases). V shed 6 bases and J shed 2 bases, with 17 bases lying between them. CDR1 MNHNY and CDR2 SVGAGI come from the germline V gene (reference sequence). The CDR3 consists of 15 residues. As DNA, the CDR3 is TGTGCCAGCAGCCTGGGACTTGGGTCACCCTACGAGCAGTACTTC. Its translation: CASSLGLGSPYEQYF.

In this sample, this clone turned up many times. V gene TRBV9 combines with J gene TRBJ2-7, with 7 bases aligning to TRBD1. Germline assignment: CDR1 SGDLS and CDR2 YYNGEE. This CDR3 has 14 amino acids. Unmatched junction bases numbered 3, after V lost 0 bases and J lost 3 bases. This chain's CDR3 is CASSVGQGVYEQYF. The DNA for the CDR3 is TGTGCCAGCAGCGTAGGACAGGGTGTCTACGAGCAGTACTTC.

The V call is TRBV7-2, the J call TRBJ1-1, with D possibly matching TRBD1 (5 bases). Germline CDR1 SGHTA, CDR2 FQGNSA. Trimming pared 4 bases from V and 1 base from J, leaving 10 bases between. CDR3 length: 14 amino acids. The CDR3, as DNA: TGTGCCAGCAGCTCCTGGGGGGGGAACACTGAAGCTTTCTTT. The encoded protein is CASSSWGGNTEAFF.

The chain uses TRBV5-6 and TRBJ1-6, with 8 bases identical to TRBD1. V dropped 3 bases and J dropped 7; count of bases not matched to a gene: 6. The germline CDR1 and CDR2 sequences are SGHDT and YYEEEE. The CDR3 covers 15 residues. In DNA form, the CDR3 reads TGTGCCAGCAGCTGGACAGGGTTAAAGAATTCACCCCTCCACTTT. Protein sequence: CASSWTGLKNSPLHF.

The CDR3 sequence is CASSDPNARGNGYTF. CDR3 sequence (DNA): TGTGCCAGCAGCGACCCCAATGCCCGGGGAAATGGCTACACCTTC. The gene calls are TRBV9 and TRBJ1-2; D gene unclear. The germline V and J ends were trimmed by 3 bases and 6 bases, with 18 bases remaining between them. Looked up from germline, CDR1 is SGDLS and CDR2 is YYNGEE. The CDR3 is 15 amino acids.

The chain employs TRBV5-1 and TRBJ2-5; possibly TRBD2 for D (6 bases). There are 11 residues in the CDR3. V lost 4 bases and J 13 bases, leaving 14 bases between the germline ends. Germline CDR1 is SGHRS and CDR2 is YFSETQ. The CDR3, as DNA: TGCGCCAGCAGCAGCCGCGGGGCCCCGTACTTC. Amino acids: CASSSRGAPYF. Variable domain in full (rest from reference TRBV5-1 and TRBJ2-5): KAGVTQTPRYLIKTRGQQVTLSCSPISGHRSVSWYQQTPGQGLQFLFEYFSETQRNKGNFPGRFSGRQFSNSRSEMNVSTLELGDSALYLCASSSRGAPYFGPGTRLLVL.

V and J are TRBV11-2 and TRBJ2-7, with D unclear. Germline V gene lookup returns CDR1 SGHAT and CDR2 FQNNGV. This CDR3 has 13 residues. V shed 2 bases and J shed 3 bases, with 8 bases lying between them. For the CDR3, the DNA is TGTGCCAGCAGCTTAAATTTTATCTACGAGCAGTACTTC. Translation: CASSLNFIYEQYF.

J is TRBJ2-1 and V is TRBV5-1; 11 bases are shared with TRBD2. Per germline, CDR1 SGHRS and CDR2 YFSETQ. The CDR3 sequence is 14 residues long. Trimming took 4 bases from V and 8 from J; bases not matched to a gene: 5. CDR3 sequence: CASSLAGGLDEQFF. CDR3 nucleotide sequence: TGCGCCAGCAGCCTAGCGGGAGGTTTGGATGAGCAGTTCTTC.

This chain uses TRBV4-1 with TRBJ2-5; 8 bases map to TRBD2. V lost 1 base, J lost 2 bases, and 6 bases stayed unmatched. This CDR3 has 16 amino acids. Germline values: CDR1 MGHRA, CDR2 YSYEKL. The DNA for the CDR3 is TGCGCCAGCAGCCAAGGACACTCTAGCGGGCAAGAGACCCAGTACTTC. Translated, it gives CASSQGHSSGQETQYF.

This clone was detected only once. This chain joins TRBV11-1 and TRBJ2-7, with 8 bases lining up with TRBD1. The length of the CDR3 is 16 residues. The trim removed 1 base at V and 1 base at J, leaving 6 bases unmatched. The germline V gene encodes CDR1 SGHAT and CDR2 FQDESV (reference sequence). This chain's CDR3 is CASSLVTGQGSYEQYF. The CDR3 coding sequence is TGTGCCAGCAGCTTAGTGACAGGACAGGGATCCTACGAGCAGTACTTC.

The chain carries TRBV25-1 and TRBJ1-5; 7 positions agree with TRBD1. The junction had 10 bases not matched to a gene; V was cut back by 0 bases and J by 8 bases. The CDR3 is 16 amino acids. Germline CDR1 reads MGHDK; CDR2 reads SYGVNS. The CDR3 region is CASSEYIQGTAKPQHF. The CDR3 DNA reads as TGTGCCAGCAGTGAATATATTCAAGGGACAGCGAAGCCCCAGCATTTT.

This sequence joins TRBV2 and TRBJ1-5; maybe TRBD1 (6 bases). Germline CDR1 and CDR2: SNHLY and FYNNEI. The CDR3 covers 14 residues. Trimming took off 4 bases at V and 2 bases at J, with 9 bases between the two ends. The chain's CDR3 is CASSARGRNQPQHF. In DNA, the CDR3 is TGTGCCAGCAGTGCCAGGGGTCGCAATCAGCCCCAGCATTTT.

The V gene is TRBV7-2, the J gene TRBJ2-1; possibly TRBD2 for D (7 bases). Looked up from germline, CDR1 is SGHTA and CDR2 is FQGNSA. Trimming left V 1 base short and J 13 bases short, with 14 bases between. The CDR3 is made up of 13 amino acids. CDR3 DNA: TGTGCCAGCAGCTTAGTGGGGGGGCAAAGACAGTTCTTC. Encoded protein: CASSLVGGQRQFF.

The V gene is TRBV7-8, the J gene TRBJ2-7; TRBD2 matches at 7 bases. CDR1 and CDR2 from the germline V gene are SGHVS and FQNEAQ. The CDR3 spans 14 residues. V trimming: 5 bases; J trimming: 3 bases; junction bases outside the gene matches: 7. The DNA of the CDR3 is TGTGCCAGCAGCCCTCTAGCGGCTGGCTACGAGCAGTACTTC. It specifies CASSPLAAGYEQYF.

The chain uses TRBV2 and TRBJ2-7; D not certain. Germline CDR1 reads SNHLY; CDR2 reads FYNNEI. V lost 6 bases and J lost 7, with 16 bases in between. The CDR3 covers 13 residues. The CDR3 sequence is CASRRPLPDEQYF. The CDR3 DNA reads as TGTGCCAGCAGGCGGCCTCTCCCTGATGAGCAGTACTTC.

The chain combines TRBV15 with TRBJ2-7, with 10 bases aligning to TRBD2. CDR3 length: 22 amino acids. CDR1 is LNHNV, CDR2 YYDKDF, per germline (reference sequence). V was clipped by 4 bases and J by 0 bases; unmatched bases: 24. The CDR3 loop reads CATSKGWGQVNSGRLYSYEQYF. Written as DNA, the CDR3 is TGTGCCACCAGCAAGGGATGGGGACAGGTGAATAGCGGGAGGCTCTACTCCTACGAGCAGTACTTC. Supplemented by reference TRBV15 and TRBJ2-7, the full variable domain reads DAMVIQNPRYQVTQFGKPVTLSCSQTLNHNVMYWYQQKSSQAPKLLFHYYDKDFNNEADTPDNFQSRRPNTSFCFLDIRSPGLGDTAMYLCATSKGWGQVNSGRLYSYEQYFGPGTRLTVT.

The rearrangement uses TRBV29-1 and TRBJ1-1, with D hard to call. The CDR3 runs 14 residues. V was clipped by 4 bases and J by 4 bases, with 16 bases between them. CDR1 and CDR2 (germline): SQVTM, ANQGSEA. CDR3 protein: CSVVTPEEGTEAFF. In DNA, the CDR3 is TGCAGCGTTGTAACGCCTGAGGAGGGCACTGAAGCTTTCTTT.

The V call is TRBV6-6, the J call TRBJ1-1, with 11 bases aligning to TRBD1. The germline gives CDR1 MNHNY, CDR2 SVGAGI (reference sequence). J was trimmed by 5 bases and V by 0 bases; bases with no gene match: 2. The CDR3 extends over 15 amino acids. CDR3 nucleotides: TGTGCCAGCAGTTACTCGGGACAGGGGGTTACTGAAGCTTTCTTT. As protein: CASSYSGQGVTEAFF.

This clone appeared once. The CDR3: CASSRLAAGYEQYF. The CDR3 bases are TGTGCCAGCAGCCGACTAGCGGCAGGCTACGAGCAGTACTTC. V and J are TRBV14 and TRBJ2-7; 9 bases agree with TRBD2. V shed 4 bases, J shed 3 bases, and the junction held 4 bases outside the gene matches. Germline CDR1 reads SGHDN; CDR2 reads FVKESK. This CDR3 is 14 amino acids long.

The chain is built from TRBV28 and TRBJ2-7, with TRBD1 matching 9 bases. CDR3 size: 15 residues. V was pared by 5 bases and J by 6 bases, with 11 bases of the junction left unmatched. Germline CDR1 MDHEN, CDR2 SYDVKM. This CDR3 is CASSRRDRDSGEQYF. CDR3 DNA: TGTGCCAGCAGTCGCCGGGACAGGGACTCCGGCGAGCAGTACTTC.

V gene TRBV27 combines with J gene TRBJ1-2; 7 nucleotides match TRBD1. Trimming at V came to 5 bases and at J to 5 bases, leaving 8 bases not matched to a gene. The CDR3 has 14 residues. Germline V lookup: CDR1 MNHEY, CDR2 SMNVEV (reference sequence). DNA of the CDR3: TGTGCCAGCAGTGACTCAGGGGGATGGTATGGCTACACCTTC. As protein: CASSDSGGWYGYTF.

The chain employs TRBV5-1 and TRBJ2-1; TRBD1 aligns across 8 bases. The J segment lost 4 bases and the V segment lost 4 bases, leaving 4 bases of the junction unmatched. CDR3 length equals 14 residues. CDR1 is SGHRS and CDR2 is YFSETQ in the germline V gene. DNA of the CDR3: TGCGCCAGCAGCCCAGGGGGCCCATACAATGAGCAGTTCTTC. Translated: CASSPGGPYNEQFF.

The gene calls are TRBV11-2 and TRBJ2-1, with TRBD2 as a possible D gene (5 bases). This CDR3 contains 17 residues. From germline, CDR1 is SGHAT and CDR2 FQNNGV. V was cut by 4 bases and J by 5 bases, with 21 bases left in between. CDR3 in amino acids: CASSSPQLGGVHNEQFF. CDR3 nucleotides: TGTGCCAGCAGCTCCCCACAGCTAGGAGGTGTCCACAATGAGCAGTTCTTC.